Included here is one T cell receptor (beta chain) sequence, with context. Its antigen remains unknown. The record originates from a study of cytomegalovirus exposure and HLA in healthy donors. The donors were healthy bone marrow donors. It was with 60 Vbeta and 13 Jbeta primers that the PCR ran. The method was immunoSEQ multiplex PCR; TCRdb's version includes in-frame clones alone and lacks a portion of them. The table has 110,000 to 150,000 clones, around three quarters seen once. Germline CDR1 is MNHNS and CDR2 is SASEGT. This CDR3 spans 16 amino acids. Trimming left V 0 bases short and J 2 bases short, with 12 bases between. General study findings and limits: Analyzed later, most CMV-associated TCR beta chains appeared HLA-restricted.

Material for sequencing was PBMCs. This clonotype originated in a woman in her sixties in good health and CMV-seropositive. The chain recombines TRBV6-1 with TRBJ2-3; D remains ambiguous. Here the CDR3 reads CASSEAVAGSTDTQYF. In DNA, the CDR3 is TGTGCCAGCAGTGAAGCGGTGGCAGGATCCACAGATACGCAGTATTTT.